Each of the 14 T cell receptor beta chains below was sequenced from the same sample in a study of CD8 T cells in Susac syndrome (dated by TCRdb to the late 2010s). The library was produced with the immunoSEQ multiplex PCR assay. RNA was extracted using the RNeasy kit, and roughly 0.5 to 1 ug of the RNA was reverse transcribed with random hexamers. The public sequencing data were trimmed at Q25 with fastp and processed into clonotypes with MiXCR by TCRdb, which kept only in-frame beta chains. Identical CDR3 protein sequences are pooled into one entry, listed with their most common genes and DNA. Recorded for this sample are around 170,000 distinct CDR3 sequences; roughly 94% of them occurred a single time. Roughly 0.11% of the sample goes to the ten largest clones. Specimen: CD4+ T cells from PBMCs. Source of these receptors: a human donor with Susac syndrome.

This clonotype was observed once. The chain has TRBV29-1 and TRBJ2-3; D is possibly TRBD1 (6 bases). Germline-derived CDR1 and CDR2 are SQVTM and ANQGSEA. The CDR3 totals 12 residues. Trimming stripped 4 bases from V and 3 bases from J, with 8 bases between. CDR3 sequence: CSVADRTDTQYF. Here the CDR3 DNA reads TGCAGCGTTGCTGACAGGACAGATACGCAGTATTTT.

The V and J genes are TRBV6-5 and TRBJ2-7; 7 bases map to TRBD1. The length of the CDR3 is 15 residues. Trimming cost V 4 bases and J 1 base; bases outside gene matches: 7. Looked up from germline, CDR1 is MNHEY and CDR2 is SVGAGI. DNA of the CDR3: TGTGCCAGCAGTTCCCCGGGACAGACGTCCTACGAGCAGTACTTC. Its translation is CASSSPGQTSYEQYF.

The count of this clonotype is one. In DNA form, the CDR3 reads TGTGCCAGCAGCTTGTACCCCTCAACTAACAATGAGCAGTTCTTC. The encoded protein is CASSLYPSTNNEQFF. J is TRBJ2-1 and V is TRBV7-6; D unresolved. V was shortened by 3 bases and J by 5 bases, with 14 bases between the two germline ends. The CDR3 loop spans 15 amino acids. The germline V gene has CDR1 SGHVS and CDR2 FNYEAQ. The complete variable domain, with remaining parts taken from reference TRBV7-6 and TRBJ2-1, reads GAGVSQSPRYKVTKRGQDVALRCDPISGHVSLYWYRQALGQGPEFLTYFNYEAQQDKSGLPNDRFSAERPEGSISTLTIQRTEQRDSAMYRCASSLYPSTNNEQFFGPGTRLTVL.

The chain employs TRBV9 and TRBJ2-5, with 11 bases fitting TRBD2. The germline V gene has CDR1 SGDLS and CDR2 YYNGEE. The ends lost 0 bases at V and 3 bases at J; junction bases unmatched: 4. The CDR3 covers 16 residues. DNA for the CDR3: TGTGCCAGCAGCGTAGGTAGCGGGGGGGCGGAAGAGACCCAGTACTTC. It is translated as CASSVGSGGAEETQYF.

The V and J genes are TRBV28 and TRBJ2-7, with TRBD1 matching 8 bases. The germline gives CDR1 MDHEN, CDR2 SYDVKM. Unmatched junction bases numbered 10, after V lost 7 bases and J lost 2 bases. The CDR3 length is 15 residues. The CDR3 bases are TGTGCCAGCATTGATTTCGGGACAGGACCCTACGAGCAGTACTTC. This codes for CASIDFGTGPYEQYF.

The count of this clonotype is one. The V gene is TRBV2, the J gene TRBJ1-1, with D perhaps TRBD1 (6 bases). V was clipped by 4 bases and J by 2 bases, with 11 bases between them. Germline values: CDR1 SNHLY, CDR2 FYNNEI. This CDR3 is 14 amino acids long. The CDR3 DNA follows: TGTGCCAGCAGTGCGGACAGACACAACACTGAAGCTTTCTTT. It codes for CASSADRHNTEAFF.

The chain links TRBV19 to TRBJ1-5; TRBD1 might be the D (6 bases). This CDR3 spans 15 amino acids. V lost 7 bases, J lost 6 bases, and 19 bases lay in between. CDR1 and CDR2 (germline): LNHDA, SQIVND (reference sequence). CDR3 coding DNA: TGTGCCAGTATCCCGGGACACCTAGGGAGTCAGCCCCAGCATTTT. Encoded protein: CASIPGHLGSQPQHF.

The genes are TRBV3-1 and TRBJ2-2; D may be TRBD1 or TRBD2 (5 bases each). Trimming left V 4 bases short and J 0 bases short, with 9 bases between. Germline V gene data show CDR1 as LGHDT and CDR2 as YNNKEL (reference sequence). The length of the CDR3 is 15 residues. CDR3 nucleotide sequence: TGTGCCAGCAGCCCGAGGGACGCGAACACCGGGGAGCTGTTTTTT. As protein: CASSPRDANTGELFF.

The chain uses TRBV27 and TRBJ1-4, with D possibly TRBD1 on 6 matching bases. This CDR3 has 12 amino acids. V was shortened by 5 bases and J by 10 bases, with 11 bases between the two germline ends. Germline-derived CDR1 and CDR2 are MNHEY and SMNVEV (reference sequence). CDR3 DNA sequence: TGTGCCAGCAGTGGACAGAGGGGAAAACTGTTTTTT. Protein product: CASSGQRGKLFF.

The J gene is TRBJ2-7, the V gene TRBV3-1; a possible D gene is TRBD1 (5 bases). The V and J ends lost 4 bases and 2 bases respectively, with 12 bases between them. Per germline, CDR1 LGHDT and CDR2 YNNKEL (reference sequence). The CDR3 spans 14 residues. The CDR3 loop is CASSRIPQAYEQYF. CDR3 DNA sequence: TGTGCCAGCAGCCGAATCCCACAGGCCTACGAGCAGTACTTC.

The rearrangement joins TRBV6-2 or TRBV6-3 to TRBJ2-1; 7 bases agree with TRBD2. Germline-derived CDR1 and CDR2 are MNHEY and SVGEGT. This CDR3 region has 18 residues. V shed 0 bases, J shed 8 bases, and the junction held 16 bases outside the gene matches. DNA for the CDR3: TGTGCCAGCAGTTACTCGGCCACATTCGCGGGGGAGAGCTATGAGCAGTTCTTC. This codes for CASSYSATFAGESYEQFF.

This chain links TRBV10-3 with TRBJ1-1; unclear D gene. The V gene's germline CDR1 is ENHRY and CDR2 SYGVKD. This CDR3 region has 15 residues. Trimming cost V 2 bases and J 1 base, with 11 bases left between them. In nucleotides, the CDR3 is TGTGCCATCAGTGAGCCGGAAATGGCGAACACTGAAGCTTTCTTT. This codes for CAISEPEMANTEAFF.

The CDR3 here is CASSIAPSTGTREQYF. The CDR3 nucleotides read TGTGCCAGTAGTATAGCCCCATCGACAGGGACCCGCGAGCAGTACTTC. The chain carries TRBV19 and TRBJ2-7, with 7 bases aligning to TRBD1. This CDR3 comprises 16 residues. The V and J ends lost 1 base and 6 bases, in that order; junction bases with no gene match: 12. The germline CDR1 and CDR2 sequences are LNHDA and SQIVND (reference sequence).

The rearrangement joins TRBV29-1 to TRBJ2-5, with D possibly TRBD2 on 6 matching bases. Germline CDR1 and CDR2: SQVTM and ANQGSEA. This CDR3 spans 13 amino acids. Trimming took off 3 bases at V and 1 base at J, with 9 bases between the two ends. CDR3 amino acids: CSVDGDFQETQYF. CDR3 bases: TGCAGCGTTGACGGGGACTTCCAAGAGACCCAGTACTTC.